These T cell receptor beta chains were read from a single sample in a study of OX40 agonist ivuxolimab in advanced cancers. Clones were sequenced by immunoSEQ multiplex PCR, and TCRdb holds only the in-frame ones, with some missing. This sample has 60,000 to 75,000 clones, with around 90% found just once. Sequencing was performed on CD4+ or CD8+ T cells sorted from blood, taken in a trial of the OX40 agonist ivuxolimab. All receptors derive from an adult with an advanced solid tumor such as melanoma, head and neck, liver or kidney cancer. Both conserved end residues are part of each CDR3. A D gene is named only where the DNA matches it firmly. The size field is filled for only some rows; it gives once, few, many or a size class.

J gene	V gene	D gene	clone size	CDR3 DNA	CDR3 protein
TRBJ1-1	TRBV5-6	-	-	TGTGCCAGCAGCTTGGAAGAGAACACTGAAGCTTTCTTT	CASSLEENTEAFF
TRBJ2-7	TRBV6-5	TRBD1	-	TGTGCCAGCAGACCCCGGACAGGGCCTTACTACGAGCAGTACTTC	CASRPRTGPYYEQYF
TRBJ2-3	TRBV15	TRBD2	-	TGTGCCACCAGCGGTGGCGGGAGCGCAGATACGCAGTATTTT	CATSGGGSADTQYF
TRBJ2-5	TRBV27	-	once	TGTGCCAGCAGTTTACTAGGAACGGGAGAGACCCAGTACTTC	CASSLLGTGETQYF
TRBJ1-1	TRBV7-9	-	once	TGTGCCAGCAGCGTACGGGGCACTGAAGCTTTCTTT	CASSVRGTEAFF
TRBJ1-2	TRBV10-3	-	-	TGTGCCATCAGTGATACGGCCGGGGTAAGAGAGGCTGGCTACACCTTC	CAISDTAGVREAGYTF
TRBJ2-1	TRBV19	-	-	TGTGCCAGTAGTATTGGGAGCTCCTACAATGAGCAGTTCTTC	CASSIGSSYNEQFF
TRBJ2-7	TRBV27	-	-	TGTGCCAGCAGTTTTGGACTAACTTACGAGCAGTACTTC	CASSFGLTYEQYF
TRBJ2-3	TRBV5-1	-	-	TGCGCCAGCAGCTTGGCAGAGGGCCCAGATACGCAGTATTTT	CASSLAEGPDTQYF
TRBJ2-3	TRBV28	TRBD2	-	TGTGCCAGCAGTTTTATCGGCGCGGGAGACAAGCAGTATTTT	CASSFIGAGDKQYF
TRBJ1-5	TRBV7-8	-	-	TGTGCCAGCAGCTTAGTCTTGGGGTTTAGCAATCAGCCCCAGCATTTT	CASSLVLGFSNQPQHF
TRBJ2-7	TRBV9	TRBD1	once	TGTGCCAGCAGCCCGGGACAGGGTACCTACGAGCAGTACTTC	CASSPGQGTYEQYF
TRBJ2-5	TRBV19	TRBD1	-	TGTGCCAGTAGTCTCGGGACAGATTTTCAAGAGACCCAGTACTTC	CASSLGTDFQETQYF
TRBJ2-5	TRBV7-8	-	-	TGTGCCAGCAGCTTAATGAGACTTCACCAAGAGACCCAGTACTTC	CASSLMRLHQETQYF
TRBJ1-4	TRBV2	-	-	TGTGCCAGCAGTGAAGACGGGGGTTCCGCGGAACGCTACGGTGAAAAACTGTTTTTT	CASSEDGGSAERYGEKLFF
TRBJ1-1	TRBV16	-	-	TGTGCCAGCAGCCAACTAGGTCCAGGACCCGCTGAAGCTTTCTTT	CASSQLGPGPAEAFF
TRBJ1-3	TRBV6-1	-	-	TGTGCCAGCAGTGAGAGGAACTCTGGAAACACCATATATTTT	CASSERNSGNTIYF
TRBJ2-7	TRBV19	-	-	TGTGCCAGTAGTATAGTCGGGGGGCAACCCTACGAGCAGTACTTC	CASSIVGGQPYEQYF
TRBJ1-2	TRBV28	TRBD1	-	TGTGCCAGCCGCGCCAGGGGGCGAGTTGGCTACACCTTC	CASRARGRVGYTF
TRBJ2-7	TRBV7-2	TRBD1	once	TGTGCCAGCAGCGTCGGGACAGGGGGCTCCTACGAGCAGTACTTC	CASSVGTGGSYEQYF
TRBJ1-2	TRBV15	-	once	TGTGCCACCAGCAGTGGGGGGACACTCTATGGCTACACCTTC	CATSSGGTLYGYTF
TRBJ2-3	TRBV7-8	TRBD2	-	TGTGCCAGCAGCCCTAACCTTAGCGGGGGCAGCACAGATACGCAGTATTTT	CASSPNLSGGSTDTQYF
TRBJ2-6	TRBV4-3	TRBD1	few	TGCGCCAGCAGCCAAGTAACAGGGGTCGGGGCCAACGTCCTGACTTTC	CASSQVTGVGANVLTF
TRBJ1-2	TRBV28	-	-	TGTGCCAGCAGTTTCCAATATTCCAACTATGGCTACACCTTC	CASSFQYSNYGYTF
TRBJ1-6	TRBV9	-	once	TGTGCCAGCAGCGACTCGGAGGGCTCACCCCTCCACTTT	CASSDSEGSPLHF
TRBJ1-4	TRBV27	-	-	TGTGCCAGCTCCCTAGGGGCCAGCGGAAAACTGTTTTTT	CASSLGASGKLFF
TRBJ1-1	TRBV6-4	-	medium-sized	TGTGCCAGCAGTGGCGGGGAACTGGGCACTGAAGCTTTCTTT	CASSGGELGTEAFF
TRBJ1-5	TRBV6-5	-	-	TGTGCCAGCAGTTATAGGGAGGGCAATCAGCCCCAGCATTTT	CASSYREGNQPQHF
TRBJ2-7	TRBV4-2	-	-	TGTGCCAGCAGCCACAGGGGGGATCTGGGCGAGCAGTACTTC	CASSHRGDLGEQYF
TRBJ1-5	TRBV7-9	-	-	TGTGCCAGCAGCTTAGCGCTCGGGCCGACCACCACGAGCAATCAGCCCCAGCATTTT	CASSLALGPTTTSNQPQHF
TRBJ2-2	TRBV27	-	once	TGTGCCAGCAAGGTGGGAAGAGGGGAGCTGTTTTTT	CASKVGRGELFF
TRBJ1-1	TRBV19	TRBD1	-	TGTGCCAGTAGTACCGTAGTCCGGGACAGGCACACTGAAGCTTTCTTT	CASSTVVRDRHTEAFF
TRBJ1-3	TRBV7-2	TRBD1	-	TGTGCCAGCAGCTTAGTGGACAGGGGGCGGGGAAACACCATATATTTT	CASSLVDRGRGNTIYF
TRBJ2-2	TRBV30	-	-	TGTGCCTGGAGTGTTATCGGGGAGCTGTTTTTT	CAWSVIGELFF
TRBJ2-1	TRBV5-5	-	-	TGTGCCAGCAGCTGGGGGAGCTCCTACAATGAGCAGTTCTTC	CASSWGSSYNEQFF